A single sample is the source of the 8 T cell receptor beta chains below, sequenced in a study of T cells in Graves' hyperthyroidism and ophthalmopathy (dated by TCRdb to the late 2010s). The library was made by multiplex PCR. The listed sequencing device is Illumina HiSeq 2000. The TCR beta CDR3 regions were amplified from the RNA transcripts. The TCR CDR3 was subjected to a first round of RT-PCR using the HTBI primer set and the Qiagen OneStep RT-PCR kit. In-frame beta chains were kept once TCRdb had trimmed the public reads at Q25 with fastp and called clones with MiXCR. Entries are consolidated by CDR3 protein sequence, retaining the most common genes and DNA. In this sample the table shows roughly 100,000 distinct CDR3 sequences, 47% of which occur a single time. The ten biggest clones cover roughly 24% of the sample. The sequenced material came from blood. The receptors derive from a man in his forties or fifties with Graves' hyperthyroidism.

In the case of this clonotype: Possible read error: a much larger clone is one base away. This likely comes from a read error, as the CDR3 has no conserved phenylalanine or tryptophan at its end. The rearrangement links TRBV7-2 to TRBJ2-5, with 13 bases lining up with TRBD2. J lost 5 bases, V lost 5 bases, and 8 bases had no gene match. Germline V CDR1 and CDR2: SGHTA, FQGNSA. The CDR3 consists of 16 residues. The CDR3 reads CASSRRTSGGMETQYS. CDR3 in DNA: TGTGCCAGCAGCCGACGGACTAGCGGGGGCATGGAGACCCAGTACTCC.

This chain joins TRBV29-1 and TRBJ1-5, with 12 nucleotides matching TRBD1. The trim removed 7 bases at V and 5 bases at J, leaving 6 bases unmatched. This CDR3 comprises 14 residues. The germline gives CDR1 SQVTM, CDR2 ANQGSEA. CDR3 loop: CSAGTGGIDQPQHF. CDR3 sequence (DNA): TGCAGCGCTGGGACAGGGGGCATCGATCAGCCCCAGCATTTT.

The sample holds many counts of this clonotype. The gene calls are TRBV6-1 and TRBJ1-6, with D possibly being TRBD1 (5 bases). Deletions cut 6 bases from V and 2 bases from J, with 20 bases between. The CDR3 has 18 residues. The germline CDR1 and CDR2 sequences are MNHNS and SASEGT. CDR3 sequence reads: CASRPGTTMRPYNSPLHF. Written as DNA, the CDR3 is TGTGCCAGCAGGCCCGGGACGACAATGAGGCCCTATAATTCACCCCTCCACTTT.

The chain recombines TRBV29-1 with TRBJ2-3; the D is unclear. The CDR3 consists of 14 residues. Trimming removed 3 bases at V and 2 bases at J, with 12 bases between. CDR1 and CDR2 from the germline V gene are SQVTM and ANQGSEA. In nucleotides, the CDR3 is TGCAGCGTTGACCCCACAGTAATCACAGATACGCAGTATTTT. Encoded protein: CSVDPTVITDTQYF.

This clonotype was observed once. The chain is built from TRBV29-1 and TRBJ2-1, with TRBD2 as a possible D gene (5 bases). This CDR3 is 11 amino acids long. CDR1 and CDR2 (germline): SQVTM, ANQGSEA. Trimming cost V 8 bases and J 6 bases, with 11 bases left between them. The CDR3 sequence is CSSLAGNEQFF. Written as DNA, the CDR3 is TGCAGCAGTTTGGCGGGCAATGAGCAGTTCTTC.

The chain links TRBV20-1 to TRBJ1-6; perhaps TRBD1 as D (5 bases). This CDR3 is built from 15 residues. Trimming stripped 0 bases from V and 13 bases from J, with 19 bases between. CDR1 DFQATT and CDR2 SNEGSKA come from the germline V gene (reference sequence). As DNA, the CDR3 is TGCAGTGCTAGAGATAAATTGCAGGGCGATCAGCCCCTCCACTTT. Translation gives CSARDKLQGDQPLHF.

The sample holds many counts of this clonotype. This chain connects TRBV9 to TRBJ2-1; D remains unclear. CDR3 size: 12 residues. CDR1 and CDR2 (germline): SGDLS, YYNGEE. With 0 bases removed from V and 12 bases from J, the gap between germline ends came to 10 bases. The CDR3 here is CASSVDSSRQFF. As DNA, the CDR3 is TGTGCCAGCAGCGTAGACTCCTCCAGGCAGTTCTTC.

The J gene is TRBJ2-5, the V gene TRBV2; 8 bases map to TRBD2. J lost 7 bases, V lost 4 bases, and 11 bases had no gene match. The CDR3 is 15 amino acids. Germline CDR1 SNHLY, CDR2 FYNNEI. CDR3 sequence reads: CASSAGLAGLGTQYF. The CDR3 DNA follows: TGTGCCAGCAGTGCAGGGCTAGCGGGCCTAGGGACCCAGTACTTC.